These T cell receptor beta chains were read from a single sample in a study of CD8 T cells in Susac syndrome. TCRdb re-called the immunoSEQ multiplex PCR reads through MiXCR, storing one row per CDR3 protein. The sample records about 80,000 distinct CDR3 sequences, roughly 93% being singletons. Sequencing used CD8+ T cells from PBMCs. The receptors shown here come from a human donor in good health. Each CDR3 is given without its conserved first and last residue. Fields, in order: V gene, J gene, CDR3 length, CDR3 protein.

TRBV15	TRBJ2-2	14	ATSRDPGKTTGELF
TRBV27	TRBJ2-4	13	ASSRRGLAKNIQY
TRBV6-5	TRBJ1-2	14	ASSYSSRQGAEGYT
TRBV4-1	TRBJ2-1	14	ASSQAGTGNDNEQF
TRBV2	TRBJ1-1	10	ASTLGDTEAF
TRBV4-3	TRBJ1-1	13	ASSQGQAGNTEAF
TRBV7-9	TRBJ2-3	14	ASSRPGLASTDTQY
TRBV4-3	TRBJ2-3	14	ASSQEYRALTDTQY
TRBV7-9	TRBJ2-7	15	ASNLLNAGTTRGLQY
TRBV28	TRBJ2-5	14	ASSLSTSGSKETQY
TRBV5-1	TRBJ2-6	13	ASSPPSSGANVLT
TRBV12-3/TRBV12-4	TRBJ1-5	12	ASSLQGSSQPQH
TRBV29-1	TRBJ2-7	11	SVDLGREYEQY
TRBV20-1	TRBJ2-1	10	SATRGGNEQF
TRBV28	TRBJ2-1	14	ASREQGVAPYNEQF
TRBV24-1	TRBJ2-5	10	ATSDLRETQY
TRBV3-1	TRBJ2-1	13	ASRQSGLPSNEQF
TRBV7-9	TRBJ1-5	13	ASSLGHPGSQPQH
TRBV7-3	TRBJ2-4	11	ASSSKTENIQY
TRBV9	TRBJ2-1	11	ASSPIQGNEQF
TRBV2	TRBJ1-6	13	ASRLGRVNNSPLH
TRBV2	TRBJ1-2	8	ASRGYGYT
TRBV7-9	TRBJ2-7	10	ASSLLAYEQY
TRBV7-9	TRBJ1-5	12	ASSFGDRDQPQH
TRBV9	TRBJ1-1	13	ASSVGGPGNTEAF
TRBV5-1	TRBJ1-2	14	ASSLDPDGSIYGYT
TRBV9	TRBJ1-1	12	ASSVWERNTEAF
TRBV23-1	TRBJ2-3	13	ASSRPDRSTDTQY
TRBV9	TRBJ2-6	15	ASSAGTGNSGANVLT
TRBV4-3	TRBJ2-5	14	ASSQDGSGVLETQY
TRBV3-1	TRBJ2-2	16	ASSQGSLAGLNTGELF
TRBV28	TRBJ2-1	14	ASSQTRDRRYNEQF
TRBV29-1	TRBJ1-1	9	SSRVGIEAF
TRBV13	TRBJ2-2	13	ATYYGRAHTGELF
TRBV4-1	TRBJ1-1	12	ASSQAPRRTEAF
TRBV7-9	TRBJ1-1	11	ASSSGVGAKAF
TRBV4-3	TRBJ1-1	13	ASSQDHGGYTEAF
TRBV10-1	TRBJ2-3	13	ASSESGTTRNTQY
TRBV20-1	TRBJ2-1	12	SAVTSGDFNEQF
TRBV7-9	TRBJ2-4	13	ASSSLGLGKNIQY